These 5 T cell receptor beta chains came from one sample sequenced in a study of blood T cell repertoires in COVID-19. Libraries were prepared by immunoSEQ multiplex PCR; TCRdb keeps only in-frame clonotypes and omits some of them. The table shows 200,000 to 300,000 clones, with around 80% occurring only once. The material sequenced was peripheral blood. The receptors come from a man in his sixties with acute or convalescent COVID-19.

This chain joins TRBV6-4 and TRBJ2-1, with D perhaps TRBD2 (6 bases). The germline V gene encodes CDR1 MRHNA and CDR2 SNTAGT. The CDR3 runs 13 residues. V gave up 8 bases and J gave up 8 bases, with 16 bases separating them. CDR3 DNA sequence: TGTGCCAGCTCGGGGGACCCTGGTGATGAGCAGTTCTTC. Translating it yields CASSGDPGDEQFF.

This chain uses TRBV10-3 with TRBJ2-7; 7 nucleotides match TRBD1. The CDR3 length is 15 residues. The germline gives CDR1 ENHRY, CDR2 SYGVKD. Unmatched junction bases numbered 11, after V lost 3 bases and J lost 6 bases. CDR3 nucleotides: TGTGCCATCAGTGATGCGGCAGGGGGTTTTGGCGAGCAGTACTTC. Protein product: CAISDAAGGFGEQYF.

This clone was seen more than once but under ten times. The genes are TRBV2 and TRBJ1-5, with 8 bases identical to TRBD1. From germline, CDR1 is SNHLY and CDR2 FYNNEI. V was pared by 6 bases and J by 6 bases, with 13 bases of the junction left unmatched. The CDR3 runs to 16 residues. In DNA, the CDR3 is TGTGCCAGCAGCCCCCCCCGGACAGGGTCGGCTCAGCCCCAGCATTTT. This sequence encodes CASSPPRTGSAQPQHF.

This clone was detected a few times. The chain couples TRBV28 to TRBJ2-7; 9 nucleotides line up with TRBD1. V was clipped by 7 bases and J by 9 bases; unmatched bases: 16. The germline V gene has CDR1 MDHEN and CDR2 SYDVKM. The CDR3 consists of 15 residues. Written as DNA, the CDR3 is TGTGCCAGCACGCAACCGGGACAGGGTTCTATCGTGCAGTACTTC. It encodes CASTQPGQGSIVQYF.

This clone has more than one count but fewer than ten. The rearrangement joins TRBV18 to TRBJ2-5; TRBD1 agrees at 7 bases. The length of the CDR3 is 20 residues. The V segment lost 3 bases and the J segment 5 bases; nucleotides outside the gene matches: 24. Germline V CDR1 and CDR2: KGHSH, LQKENI. The CDR3 bases are TGTGCCAGCTCACCGGCCCTTCCAGAAGACAGGGACCCCCCCGGGGAGACCCAGTACTTC. Translated: CASSPALPEDRDPPGETQYF. Looking up the rest from reference TRBV18 and TRBJ2-5 gives the full variable domain: NAGVMQNPRHLVRRRGQEARLRCSPMKGHSHVYWYRQLPEEGLKFMVYLQKENIIDESGMPKERFSAEFPKEGPSILRIQQVVRGDSAAYFCASSPALPEDRDPPGETQYFGPGTRLLVL.